The clone carrying this TCR beta chain was detected once. Trimming at V came to 3 bases and at J to 7 bases, leaving 7 bases not matched to a gene. The CDR3 is 15 amino acids. Germline V gene sequence: CDR1 SGHTA, CDR2 FQGNSA. The sample comes from a study of blood T cell repertoires in COVID-19. At the level of the study: Material from acute and convalescent COVID-19 was sourced from the United States, Italy and Spain. PBMCs, B-cell-depleted T cells, or T cells were the source of the cDNA or gDNA that made up the material.

Assay: immunoSEQ multiplex PCR; the TCRdb copy retains only in-frame clones and omits some. The table has 90,000 to 120,000 clones, about 90% seen once. The V and J genes are TRBV7-2 and TRBJ1-5, with 9 positions matching TRBD1. The sequencing sample was made of peripheral blood. The origin of this receptor is a man aged 40-49 years with active or convalescent COVID-19. CDR3 nucleotide sequence: TGTGCCAGCAGCTTTGGACAGGGGAAAGGGCAGCCCCAGCATTTT. Amino acid sequence: CASSFGQGKGQPQHF.